This paragraph covers one TCR beta chain sequence. Its target is unknown. This sample was included in a study of cytomegalovirus exposure and HLA in healthy donors. Study conclusions and caveats: Some V segments, including TRBV6-2 and TRBV6-3, were excluded as indistinguishable.

Between the trimmed V and J ends, which lost 3 bases and 5 bases, there was a span of 16 bases. Germline V lookup: CDR1 KGHSH, CDR2 LQKENI. The CDR3 extends over 16 amino acids. PCR employed 60 Vbeta and 13 Jbeta primers. Generated by immunoSEQ multiplex PCR, the TCRdb table keeps only in-frame clones and is missing some. The listing contains about 82,000 clones. The clonotype was recovered from a woman in her thirties in good health and CMV-seronegative. The rearrangement uses TRBV18 and TRBJ1-4, with D perhaps TRBD1 (6 bases). Input material: PBMCs. CDR3 DNA: TGTGCCAGCTCACCGTACACAGGGTTTGGCAATGAAAAACTGTTTTTT. It specifies CASSPYTGFGNEKLFF.